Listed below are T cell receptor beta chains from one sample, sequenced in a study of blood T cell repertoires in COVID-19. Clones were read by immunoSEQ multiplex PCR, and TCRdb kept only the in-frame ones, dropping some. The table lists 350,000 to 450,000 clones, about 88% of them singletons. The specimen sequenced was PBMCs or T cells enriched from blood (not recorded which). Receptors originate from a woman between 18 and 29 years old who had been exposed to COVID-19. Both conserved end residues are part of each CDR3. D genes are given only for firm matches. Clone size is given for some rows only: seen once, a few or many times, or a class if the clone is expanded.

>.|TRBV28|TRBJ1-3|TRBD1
TGTGCCAGCAGTTTACTCCGCTCTTGGACAGGGACCTCTGGAAACACCATATATTTT
CASSLLRSWTGTSGNTIYF
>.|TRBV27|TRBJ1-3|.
TGTGCCAGCAGTTCCCCCGCCCCTACGATCTTTTTCTTAAGTGGAAACACCATATATTTT
CASSSPAPTIFFLSGNTIYF
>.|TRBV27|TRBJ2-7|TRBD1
TGTGCCAGCAGTCCAGGGACAGTCGTCTACGAGCAGTACTTC
CASSPGTVVYEQYF
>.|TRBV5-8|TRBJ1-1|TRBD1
TGTGCCAGCAGCTTGGGCACACAGGGGGCTAATGAAGCTTTCTTT
CASSLGTQGANEAFF
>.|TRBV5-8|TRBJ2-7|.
TGTGCCAGCAGCCTGCAACTCTACGAGCAGTACTTC
CASSLQLYEQYF
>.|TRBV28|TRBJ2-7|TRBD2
TGTGCCAGCAGCCCACCGACTAGCGCGGCCTACGAGCAGTACTTC
CASSPPTSAAYEQYF
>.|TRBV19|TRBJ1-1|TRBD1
TGTGCCAGTAGTGAAGTAGTTGAGGGGGCGCACACTGAAGCTTTCTTT
CASSEVVEGAHTEAFF
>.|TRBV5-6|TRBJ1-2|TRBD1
TGTGCCAGCAGCCAAGTCCCGGGACAGGTTAACTATGGCTACACCTTC
CASSQVPGQVNYGYTF
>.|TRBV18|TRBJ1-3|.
TGTGCCAGCTCTCTCTTATTGGACAAGAGCTCTGGAAACACCATATATTTT
CASSLLLDKSSGNTIYF
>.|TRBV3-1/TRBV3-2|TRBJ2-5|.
TGTGCCAGCAGCTCACAAGAGACCCAGTACTTC
CASSSQETQYF
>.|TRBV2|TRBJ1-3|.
TGTGCCAGCGACGGGGTCAGCTCTGGAAACACCATATATTTT
CASDGVSSGNTIYF
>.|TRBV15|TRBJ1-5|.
TGTGCCACCAGCAGAGATATAGGGGTTAGCAATCAGCCCCAGCATTTT
CATSRDIGVSNQPQHF
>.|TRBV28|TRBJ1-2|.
TGTGCCAGCAGTTTACTTGCAGGGAACTATGGCTACACCTTC
CASSLLAGNYGYTF
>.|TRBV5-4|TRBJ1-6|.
TGTGCCAGCAGAGAACAGGGCCCAGGCTCCTATAATTCACCCCTCCACTTT
CASREQGPGSYNSPLHF
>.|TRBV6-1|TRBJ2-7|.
TGTGCCAGCAGTGCGTCATGGACAGGGACTACCTACGAGCAGTACTTC
CASSASWTGTTYEQYF
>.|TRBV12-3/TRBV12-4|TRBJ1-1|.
TGTGCCAGCAGTTTAGTTCAGGGCACTGAAGCTTTCTTT
CASSLVQGTEAFF
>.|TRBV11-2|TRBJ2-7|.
TGTGCCAGCAGCTTAGCCCCATACGAGCAGTACTTC
CASSLAPYEQYF
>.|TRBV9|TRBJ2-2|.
TGTGCCAGCAGCTCATGGACAGCCGGCACCGGGGAGCTGTTTTTT
CASSSWTAGTGELFF
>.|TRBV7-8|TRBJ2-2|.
TGTGCCAGCAGCTTATCCTCGAACACCGGGGAGCTGTTTTTT
CASSLSSNTGELFF
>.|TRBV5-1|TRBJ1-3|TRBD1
TGCGCCAGCAGCTTGAGCCCGGGACAGGGCAACTCTGGAAACACCATATATTTT
CASSLSPGQGNSGNTIYF
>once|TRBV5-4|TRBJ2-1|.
TGTGCCAGCAGCTTGGCAGGGGCTAAGGGGTACAATGAGCAGTTCTTC
CASSLAGAKGYNEQFF
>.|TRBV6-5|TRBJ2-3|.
TGTGCCAGCAGGTGGGACTTAAGCACAGATACGCAGTATTTT
CASRWDLSTDTQYF
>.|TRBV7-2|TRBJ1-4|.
TGTGCCAGCAGCTTAAACAACAGATATAATGAAAAACTGTTTTTT
CASSLNNRYNEKLFF
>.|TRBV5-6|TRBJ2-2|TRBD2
TGTGCCAGCAGCTCGACCGGGACTACGCCCGGGGAGCTGTTTTTT
CASSSTGTTPGELFF
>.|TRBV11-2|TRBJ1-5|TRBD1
TGTGCCAGCAGCTTAGGGACAGGTAATAGCAATCAGCCCCAGCATTTT
CASSLGTGNSNQPQHF
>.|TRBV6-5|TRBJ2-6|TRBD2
TGTGCCGGGGGGAGGGGCTCTGGGGCCAACGTCCTGACTTTC
CAGGRGSGANVLTF
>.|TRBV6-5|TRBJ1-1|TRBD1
TGTGCCAGCAATCAAGGACAGGGAAGAGCTTTCTTT
CASNQGQGRAFF
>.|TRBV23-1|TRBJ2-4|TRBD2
TGCGCCAGCAGCCAATCGACACAGGTGGAGCGGGAGGCCAAAAACATTCAGTACTTC
CASSQSTQVEREAKNIQYF
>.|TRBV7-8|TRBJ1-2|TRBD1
TGTGCCAGCAGCTTAGGCAGCTGGGACAGGGTTTCTGGCTACACCTTC
CASSLGSWDRVSGYTF
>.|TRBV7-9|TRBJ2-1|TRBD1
TGTGCCAGCAGCTTCCGACAGGGTAAGGAAGGCAATGAGCAGTTCTTC
CASSFRQGKEGNEQFF
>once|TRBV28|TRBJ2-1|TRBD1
TGTGCCAGCAAGACAGGGAGCTCCTACAATGAGCAGTTCTTC
CASKTGSSYNEQFF
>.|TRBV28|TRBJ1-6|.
TGTGCCAGCAGTTTATTTGGGTCCGGGAATTCACCCCTCCACTTT
CASSLFGSGNSPLHF
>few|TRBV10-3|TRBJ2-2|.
TGTGCCATCAGTGAGTCGAGGACTACCGGGGAGCTGTTTTTT
CAISESRTTGELFF
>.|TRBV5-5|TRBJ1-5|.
TGTGCCAGCAGCTTGGGGAGTAGCAATCAGCCCCAGCATTTT
CASSLGSSNQPQHF
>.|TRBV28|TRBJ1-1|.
TGTGCCAGCACTACGGGAGTGGGGAACACTGAAGCTTTCTTT
CASTTGVGNTEAFF
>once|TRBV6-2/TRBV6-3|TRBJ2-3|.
TGTGCCAGCAGTCAGAGCACAGATACGCAGTATTTT
CASSQSTDTQYF
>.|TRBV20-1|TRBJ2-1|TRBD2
TGCAGTGCTAGTAAGGCAGGGACTAGCTCCTACAATGAGCAGTTCTTC
CSASKAGTSSYNEQFF
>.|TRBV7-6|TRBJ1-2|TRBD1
TGTGCCAGCAGCTTAGCTTTGGGACAGACAAACTATGGCTACACCTTC
CASSLALGQTNYGYTF
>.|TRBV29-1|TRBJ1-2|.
TGCAGCGTCCTTCCCCAGGGCGCCTTCCATGGCTACACCTTC
CSVLPQGAFHGYTF
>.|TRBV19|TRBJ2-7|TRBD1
TGTGCCAGTAGTACCCTGACAGGGCTTGAGCAGTACTTC
CASSTLTGLEQYF
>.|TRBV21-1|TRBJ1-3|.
TGTGCCAGCAGCAAAGAGGGGGCGACTTTCTCTGGAAACACCATATATTTT
CASSKEGATFSGNTIYF
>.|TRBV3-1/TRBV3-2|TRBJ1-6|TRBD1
TGTGCCAGCAGCCGGGGACAGCTTAATTCACCCCTCCACTTT
CASSRGQLNSPLHF
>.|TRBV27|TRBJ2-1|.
TGTGCCAGCAGTTTAGACCCTGGGCCTGAGCAGTTCTTC
CASSLDPGPEQFF
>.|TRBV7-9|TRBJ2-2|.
TGTGCCAGCAGCTTAGTGCGGACGAACACCGGGGAGCTGTTTTTT
CASSLVRTNTGELFF
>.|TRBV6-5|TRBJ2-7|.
TGTGCCAGCAGGGGAAGGGGTTCGTCCTCCTACGAGCAGTACTTC
CASRGRGSSSYEQYF
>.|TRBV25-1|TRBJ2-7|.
TGTGCCAGCAGTGATGAGTTTTCCTACGAGCAGTACTTC
CASSDEFSYEQYF
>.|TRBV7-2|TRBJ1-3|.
TGTGCCAGCAGCGGGACTCTCTCTGGAAACACCATATATTTT
CASSGTLSGNTIYF